The 12 T cell receptor beta chains below come from one sample, sequenced in a study of neoadjuvant anti-PD-1 for oral cavity cancer. Profiled with immunoSEQ multiplex PCR; TCRdb holds only in-frame clones, not every one. This sample has around 60,000 clones, with 70% to 85% found just once. Sequences were derived from PBMCs, sampled before nivolumab (anti-PD-1) treatment. The receptors here all came from a person between 40 and 80 years old with oral cavity squamous cell carcinoma.

CDR3 DNA: TGTGCCAGCAGCTTTAGCGGGAGTGGGGACATTCAGTACTTC. Translating gives CASSFSGSGDIQYF. The J gene is TRBJ2-4, the V gene TRBV7-3; 9 bases match TRBD2. CDR3 length: 14 residues. Losses at the gene ends were 3 bases for V and 8 bases for J; bases not matched to a gene: 5. In germline, CDR1 is SGHTA, CDR2 FQGTGA.

The chain joins TRBV5-1 to TRBJ2-1; 13 bases map to TRBD2. Germline CDR1 reads SGHRS; CDR2 reads YFSETQ. The length of the CDR3 is 19 residues. With 4 bases clipped from V and 0 bases from J, the junction kept 10 bases outside the gene matches. CDR3 sequence: CASSLPTSGRSSSYNEQFF. In DNA, the CDR3 is TGCGCCAGCAGCCTCCCGACTAGCGGGAGGTCCAGCTCCTACAATGAGCAGTTCTTC.

This clone was seen only once. The genes are TRBV7-9 and TRBJ1-5; possibly TRBD1 for D (5 bases). The CDR3 covers 16 residues. Per the germline V gene, CDR1 is SEHNR and CDR2 is FQNEAQ (reference sequence). V shed 5 bases and J shed 7 bases, with 21 bases lying between them. The DNA for the CDR3 is TGTGCCAGCAGCCCCACGGGGGAGGGTATGAGCCAGCCCCAGCATTTT. This sequence encodes CASSPTGEGMSQPQHF.

The rearrangement joins TRBV10-3 to TRBJ2-7; 8 nucleotides match TRBD1. V lost 2 bases and J lost 3; bases outside the gene matches: 9. This CDR3 is 16 amino acids long. The germline V gene has CDR1 ENHRY and CDR2 SYGVKD. The CDR3 region is CAISETGGVRRYEQYF. For the CDR3, the DNA is TGTGCCATCAGTGAGACAGGGGGAGTCCGGCGCTACGAGCAGTACTTC.

The chain is built from TRBV5-1 and TRBJ1-5; D may be TRBD1 (6 bases). The CDR3 covers 14 residues. From germline, CDR1 is SGHRS and CDR2 YFSETQ. V dropped 2 bases and J dropped 7 bases, with 13 bases sitting between them. The CDR3: CASSLYTGSQPQHF. The CDR3 DNA sequence: TGCGCCAGCAGCTTATATACAGGGTCCCAGCCCCAGCATTTT.

J is TRBJ1-1 and V is TRBV10-3, with D possibly being TRBD1 (5 bases). The length of the CDR3 is 15 residues. The V gene's germline CDR1 is ENHRY and CDR2 SYGVKD. Trimming cost V 2 bases and J 4 bases, with 14 bases left between them. The CDR3 nucleotides read TGTGCCATCAGTGAGGGGAAGGGGTGGGCCACTGAAGCTTTCTTT. Its translation: CAISEGKGWATEAFF.

The rearrangement joins TRBV5-1 to TRBJ2-7; 16 bases are shared with TRBD2. Germline V gives CDR1 SGHRS, CDR2 YFSETQ. V lost 3 bases, J lost 6 bases, and 9 bases stayed unmatched. This CDR3 has 17 residues. The CDR3 region has the DNA TGCGCCAGCAGCTGGGGGACTAGCGGGAGGGTCGCTGGCGAGCAGTACTTC. This codes for CASSWGTSGRVAGEQYF.

The chain combines TRBV7-2 with TRBJ2-7; D may be TRBD1 (5 bases). V was clipped by 2 bases and J by 0 bases, with 8 bases between them. This CDR3 contains 14 residues. CDR1 is SGHTA, CDR2 FQGNSA, per germline. The CDR3 sequence: CASSLPDSSYEQYF. DNA of the CDR3: TGTGCCAGCAGCTTACCCGACAGCTCCTACGAGCAGTACTTC.

V is TRBV6-1 and J is TRBJ2-7, with D possibly TRBD2 on 5 matching bases. This CDR3 is 15 amino acids long. Between the trimmed V and J ends, which lost 2 bases and 0 bases, there was a span of 11 bases. Germline V gene lookup returns CDR1 MNHNS and CDR2 SASEGT. In DNA, the CDR3 is TGTGCCAGCAGTGAACCTGGACTGAGCTCCTACGAGCAGTACTTC. The encoded protein is CASSEPGLSSYEQYF.

The chain couples TRBV7-9 to TRBJ2-7, with D unclear. The CDR3 sequence is 11 residues long. The V gene's germline CDR1 is SEHNR and CDR2 FQNEAQ (reference sequence). Between the trimmed V and J ends, which lost 3 bases and 5 bases, there was a span of 5 bases. This chain's CDR3 is CASSFNNEQYF. CDR3 coding DNA: TGTGCCAGCAGCTTCAATAACGAGCAGTACTTC.

This rearrangement joins TRBV15 to TRBJ2-1; possibly TRBD1 for D (6 bases). CDR1 and CDR2 (germline): LNHNV, YYDKDF (reference sequence). V lost 0 bases to trimming and J lost 2 bases, with 11 bases between them. The CDR3 spans 16 residues. The CDR3 sequence is CATSRDRQVTYNEQFF. Written as DNA, the CDR3 is TGTGCCACCAGCAGAGATAGACAGGTAACCTACAATGAGCAGTTCTTC.

The CDR3 loop is CASSGQGTGSGNTIYF. The CDR3 nucleotides read TGCGCCAGCAGTGGACAGGGGACAGGCTCTGGAAACACCATATATTTT. The chain uses TRBV10-2 and TRBJ1-3; 8 bases map to TRBD1. J gave up 0 bases and V 4 bases, and 5 bases lay outside the gene matches. Germline CDR1 and CDR2: WSHSY and SAAADI. CDR3 length: 16 residues.